Listed below are T cell receptor beta chains from one sample, sequenced in a study of control samples from healthy donors and cancer patients. Profiling relied on immunoSEQ multiplex PCR, and the TCRdb table lists in-frame clones only, not all of them. The sample lists roughly 170,000 clones; 91% were seen once. Sequencing input: blood. The origin of the receptors is a woman aged 40 to 50 in good health. Each CDR3 is given with its conserved first and last residue. Clone size is shown for a subset of rows, as once, few, many or a class of expanded clone.

J gene | CDR3 length | clone size | V gene | CDR3 protein
TRBJ1-5 | 12 | once | TRBV7-8 | CASSPGGGTQHF
TRBJ2-4 | 16 | NA | TRBV11-3 | CASSPGQGATKNIQYF
TRBJ2-3 | 14 | NA | TRBV11-2 | CASGLSVGTDTQYF
TRBJ1-1 | 16 | NA | TRBV12-5 | CASQNLNGEGIPEAFF
TRBJ2-3 | 15 | NA | TRBV24-1 | CATSGPGGRGDTQYF
TRBJ2-7 | 13 | few | TRBV7-8 | CASSVRGIYEQYF
TRBJ2-7 | 14 | NA | TRBV11-3 | CASSLGGQGGEQYF
TRBJ1-3 | 14 | NA | TRBV15 | CAISGHSSGNTIYF
TRBJ2-3 | 15 | NA | TRBV5-8 | CASSSVGAGEDTQYF
TRBJ2-5 | 14 | NA | TRBV5-1 | CASSGGTGEETQYF
TRBJ2-3 | 16 | once | TRBV4-1 | CASKRLAGSSTDTQYF
TRBJ2-7 | 14 | NA | TRBV4-1 | CASSQDWRDHEQYF
TRBJ2-4 | 15 | NA | TRBV5-5 | CASSWGDSKKNIQYF
TRBJ2-3 | 12 | few | TRBV7-2 | CASSTLPGTQYF
TRBJ2-3 | 15 | NA | TRBV5-4 | CASSSTGVGTDTQYF
TRBJ1-6 | 15 | NA | TRBV10-3 | CAISESVTHDSPLHF
TRBJ2-7 | 17 | NA | TRBV27 | CASSLLSRPQNPYEQYF
TRBJ2-7 | 14 | once | TRBV5-1 | CASSSRDPAYEQYF
TRBJ2-2 | 16 | NA | TRBV28 | CASSLFGALVAGELFF
TRBJ2-5 | 15 | NA | TRBV10-3 | CAISEGILGKETQYF
TRBJ1-5 | 16 | once | TRBV19 | CASRINSIGSNQPQHF
TRBJ1-2 | 16 | NA | TRBV6-1 | CASSGGQGDYYYGYTF
TRBJ2-7 | 14 | NA | TRBV27 | CASSTGGAYYEQYF
TRBJ1-2 | 10 | NA | TRBV2 | CASSEGGYTF
TRBJ1-3 | 15 | NA | TRBV15 | CATSRDWVSGNTIYF
TRBJ1-2 | 15 | NA | TRBV3-1/TRBV3-2 | CASSHITGGNYGYTF
TRBJ2-5 | 13 | NA | TRBV10-3 | CAISVLAGETQYF
TRBJ1-2 | 13 | NA | TRBV5-1 | CASSLQGNYGYTF
TRBJ1-2 | 15 | NA | TRBV27 | CASSLQRSTNYGYTF
TRBJ1-1 | 12 | NA | TRBV5-4 | CASSSAGTEAFF
TRBJ2-2 | 16 | NA | TRBV14 | CASSPRGGRDTGELFF
TRBJ2-7 | 14 | NA | TRBV5-4 | CAIPGGLAGTEQYF
TRBJ1-5 | 15 | once | TRBV5-5 | CASSSGTEYNQPQHF
TRBJ1-5 | 13 | NA | TRBV15 | CATSSYRDGPQHF
TRBJ2-1 | 16 | once | TRBV14 | CASSQDLLAGYNEQFF
TRBJ1-1 | 15 | NA | TRBV27 | CASSRRPGPDNQAFF
TRBJ2-2 | 15 | once | TRBV5-1 | CASSWGQGANGELFF
TRBJ2-3 | 14 | NA | TRBV7-9 | CASSTADGQSTQYF
TRBJ2-3 | 15 | NA | TRBV25-1 | CASSIGGASGDTQYF
TRBJ1-1 | 13 | NA | TRBV7-9 | CASSALGQGEAFF